This TCR beta chain was captured in a study of human thymus T cells (dated by TCRdb to 2018 to 2021). A note on the overall study: The study described the TCR alpha and beta repertoires in under 10 infant thymus samples and a few matching peripheral blood samples. The cohort included about 6 male and a couple of female infants, with donor ages spanning 7 to 244 days. Beyond this particular receptor, the publication reports: Both the thymic and the peripheral blood repertoires appeared to show biased V and J gene segment usage. The related research reported highly overlapping thymic TCR repertoires among unrelated individuals. On average, thymus samples gave roughly 800,000 unique TCRB clonotypes, whereas blood samples gave about 84,000.

Thymus tissue was obtained as surgical resects removed during corrective cardiac surgery. Immunologically healthy infants undergoing open corrective cardiac surgery for congenital heart defects in Finland were used as donors. Thymocytes were mechanically released from the tissue and were stored as pellets of about 10-30 million cells at -70 degrees C. A QIAsymphony instrument was used to extract genomic DNA from frozen cell pellets. The immunoSEQ multiplex PCR assay was used to amplify the TCRB and TCRAD loci from a standardized amount of quality-controlled genomic DNA. The amplicons covered the V(D)J region and were long enough to include the CDR3 and to identify the V and J genes. Through the commercial immunoSEQ service, the amplicons were sequenced on an Illumina platform. The authors processed their data as follows. Primer bias and sequencing errors were corrected as previously described, and TCRAD and TCRB were defined on the basis of the IMGT database. immunoSEQ Analyzer 3.0 and VDJTools were used for repertoire analysis, which covered basic statistics, V/J segment usage, diversity estimates, rarefaction and pairwise overlap. Diversity was estimated using the Chao1, ChaoE, Efron-Thisted, Shannon and inverse Simpson indices, and was also estimated on datasets down-sampled to the size of the smallest sample. For repertoire overlap, CDR3 nucleotide sequence, V gene and J gene had to match strictly, and clustering was done by Jaccard-based multidimensional scaling. TCRdb retrieved this table from immuneACCESS and kept in-frame rearrangements only. Not all clones are present; in checked studies, unresolved V genes account for under half, and no reason is known for the remainder. The V and J calls and clone size come from that table; D and trimming were worked out from the DNA. Present in this sample are some 120,000 clones, around 94% of which were seen just once. The ten largest clones add up to 0.02% to 0.03% of the sample.

As for this clone: Its antigen remains unidentified. Qualities for individual bases were not recorded, and no much larger clone is one base off.

CDR3 length: 16 amino acids, cysteine to phenylalanine. Solely the CDR3 DNA is kept, with 48 bases framed from the first base. Reading the germline V gene (reference sequence) gives CDR1 MNHEY and CDR2 SMNVEV. Trimming accounts for 0 bases at V and 12 bases at J, while the number of junction bases matched to no gene is 7. Sequencing was performed on thymus tissue. This TCR derives from a boy younger than two with a congenital heart defect but otherwise immunologically healthy. The chain links TRBV27 with TRBJ2-1; 14 of the junction bases match TRBD2. The DNA sequence reads TGTGCCAGCAGTTTATCTTCGACTAGCGGGGGGGCCCGGCAGTTCTTC. Its coded protein is CASSLSSTSGGARQFF.